Listed below are T cell receptor beta chains from one sample, sequenced in a study of control samples from healthy donors and cancer patients. Sequencing was performed with immunoSEQ multiplex PCR; in TCRdb, only in-frame clones are kept and a portion is missing. The table records tens of thousands of clones, approximately 82% of them present only once. Sequenced sample: PBMCs. The receptors originated from a man aged 60 to 75 with head and neck cancer. The CDR3 runs from the conserved cysteine through the conserved F or W. The order of the fields is V gene, J gene, CDR3 protein.

v_call: TRBV30
j_call: TRBJ2-7
cdr3_aa: CAWRKTPLAGGLYEQYF

v_call: TRBV7-9
j_call: TRBJ2-5
cdr3_aa: CASSLPGQGQGTQYF

v_call: TRBV11-2
j_call: TRBJ2-3
cdr3_aa: CASSSPPRVGDTQYF

v_call: TRBV7-6
j_call: TRBJ1-2
cdr3_aa: CASSPRDRDNYGYTF

v_call: TRBV5-6
j_call: TRBJ2-7
cdr3_aa: CASSFRPNSYEQYF

v_call: TRBV2
j_call: TRBJ2-5
cdr3_aa: CASDLQGSVQETQYF

v_call: TRBV5-1
j_call: TRBJ1-3
cdr3_aa: CASSLGGSSGNTIYF

v_call: TRBV18
j_call: TRBJ1-6
cdr3_aa: CASSPGSRGTNNSPLHF

v_call: TRBV1
j_call: TRBJ2-2
cdr3_aa: CTSSQVRQRVLGADTGELFF

v_call: TRBV27
j_call: TRBJ1-5
cdr3_aa: CASSLLRDQPQHF

v_call: TRBV21-1
j_call: TRBJ2-6
cdr3_aa: CASSETREKTLGANVLTF

v_call: TRBV5-5
j_call: TRBJ2-3
cdr3_aa: CASSLWARGRGLSPDTQYF

v_call: TRBV3-1/TRBV3-2
j_call: TRBJ2-3
cdr3_aa: CASGGRGTQQGTQYF

v_call: TRBV15
j_call: TRBJ2-5
cdr3_aa: CATSGLGRRDRWETQYF

v_call: TRBV6-6
j_call: TRBJ2-4
cdr3_aa: CASSPERLAGFNIQYF

v_call: TRBV5-4
j_call: TRBJ2-1
cdr3_aa: CASSLDRTSGVYNEQFF

v_call: TRBV5-4
j_call: TRBJ2-7
cdr3_aa: CASSSSYEQYF

v_call: TRBV5-1
j_call: TRBJ2-5
cdr3_aa: CASSLRRGASETQYF

v_call: TRBV2
j_call: TRBJ2-1
cdr3_aa: CASSEDRAAFF

v_call: TRBV21-1
j_call: TRBJ1-2
cdr3_aa: CASSRPTYGYTF

v_call: TRBV29-1
j_call: TRBJ2-4
cdr3_aa: CSVVGDRTSGAKNIQYF

v_call: TRBV19
j_call: TRBJ1-2
cdr3_aa: CASSIDLWRQGIGRGYTF

v_call: TRBV10-2
j_call: TRBJ1-1
cdr3_aa: CASSPRVMNTEAFF

v_call: TRBV23-1
j_call: TRBJ2-1
cdr3_aa: CASSPPGHPSSYNEQFF

v_call: TRBV7-8
j_call: TRBJ1-5
cdr3_aa: CASSLGQNQPQHF

v_call: TRBV24-1
j_call: TRBJ2-1
cdr3_aa: CATTPSGDRNEQFF

v_call: TRBV12-3/TRBV12-4
j_call: TRBJ1-1
cdr3_aa: CASRYRGGTEAFF

v_call: TRBV5-6
j_call: TRBJ2-3
cdr3_aa: CASSLVAASTDTQYF

v_call: TRBV7-9
j_call: TRBJ1-1
cdr3_aa: CASRGQGNTEAFF

v_call: TRBV12-5
j_call: TRBJ2-1
cdr3_aa: CASGLGTSGVNEQFF

v_call: TRBV30
j_call: TRBJ1-5
cdr3_aa: CAWSARLDQPQHF

v_call: TRBV27
j_call: TRBJ2-1
cdr3_aa: CASSLIQGQGRNEQFF

v_call: TRBV5-1
j_call: TRBJ2-1
cdr3_aa: CASSPTGTSGTYEQFF

v_call: TRBV27
j_call: TRBJ2-7
cdr3_aa: CASSPRDNYEQYF

v_call: TRBV5-1
j_call: TRBJ2-2
cdr3_aa: CASTEGMGTGELFF

v_call: TRBV30
j_call: TRBJ2-2
cdr3_aa: CARGGTVSNTGELFF

v_call: TRBV30
j_call: TRBJ2-2
cdr3_aa: CAWSVGRTGELFF

v_call: TRBV10-3
j_call: TRBJ2-7
cdr3_aa: CAISDRDYEQYF

v_call: TRBV30
j_call: TRBJ2-1
cdr3_aa: CAWSAGGEQFF

v_call: TRBV7-9
j_call: TRBJ2-1
cdr3_aa: CASSFGREDEQFF

v_call: TRBV10-3
j_call: TRBJ2-1
cdr3_aa: CAITVAGGDEQFF

v_call: TRBV7-9
j_call: TRBJ2-1
cdr3_aa: CASTTGFLNSEQFF

v_call: TRBV5-8
j_call: TRBJ1-1
cdr3_aa: CASSLVQGDTEAFF

v_call: TRBV28
j_call: TRBJ1-2
cdr3_aa: CASSLGELGYTF

v_call: TRBV28
j_call: TRBJ1-5
cdr3_aa: CASRGISEGQPQHF

v_call: TRBV30
j_call: TRBJ2-7
cdr3_aa: CACGTGAYEQYF

v_call: TRBV28
j_call: TRBJ2-7
cdr3_aa: CASSPRDRDSYEQYF

v_call: TRBV4-2
j_call: TRBJ2-1
cdr3_aa: CASSQGATSGSGVEQFF

v_call: TRBV28
j_call: TRBJ1-1
cdr3_aa: CASTSLSRVTEAFF

v_call: TRBV18
j_call: TRBJ1-1
cdr3_aa: CASSPGYMNTEAFF

v_call: TRBV5-4
j_call: TRBJ2-3
cdr3_aa: CASSLVVDITGTQYF

v_call: TRBV27
j_call: TRBJ1-5
cdr3_aa: CASSPQGFNQPQHF